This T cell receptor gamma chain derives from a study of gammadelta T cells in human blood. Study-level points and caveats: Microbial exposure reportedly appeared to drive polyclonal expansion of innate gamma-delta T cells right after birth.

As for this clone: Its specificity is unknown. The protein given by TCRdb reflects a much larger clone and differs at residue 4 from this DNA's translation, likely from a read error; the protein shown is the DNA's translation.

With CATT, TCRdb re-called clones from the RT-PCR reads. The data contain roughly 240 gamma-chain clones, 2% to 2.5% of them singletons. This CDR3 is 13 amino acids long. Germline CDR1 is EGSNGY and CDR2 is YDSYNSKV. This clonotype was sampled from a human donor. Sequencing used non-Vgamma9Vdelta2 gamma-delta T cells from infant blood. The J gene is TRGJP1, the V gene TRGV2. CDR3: CATGETTGWFKIF. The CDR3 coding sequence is TGTGCCACCGGGGAAACCACTGGTTGGTTCAAGATATTT.